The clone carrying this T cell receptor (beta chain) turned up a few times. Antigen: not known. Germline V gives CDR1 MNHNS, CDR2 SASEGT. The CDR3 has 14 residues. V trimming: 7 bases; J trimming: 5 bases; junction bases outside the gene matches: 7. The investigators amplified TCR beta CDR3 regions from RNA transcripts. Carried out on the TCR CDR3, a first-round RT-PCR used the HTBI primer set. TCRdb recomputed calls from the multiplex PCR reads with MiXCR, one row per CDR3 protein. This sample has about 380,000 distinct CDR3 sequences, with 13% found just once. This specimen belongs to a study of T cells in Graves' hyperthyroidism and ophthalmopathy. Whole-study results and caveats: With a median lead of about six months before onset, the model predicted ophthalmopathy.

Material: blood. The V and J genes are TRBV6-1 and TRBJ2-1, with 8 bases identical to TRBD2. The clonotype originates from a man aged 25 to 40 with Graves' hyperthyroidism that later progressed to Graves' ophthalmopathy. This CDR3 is CASKRAGVNNEQFF. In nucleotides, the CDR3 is TGTGCCAGCAAACGAGCGGGGGTCAACAATGAGCAGTTCTTC.